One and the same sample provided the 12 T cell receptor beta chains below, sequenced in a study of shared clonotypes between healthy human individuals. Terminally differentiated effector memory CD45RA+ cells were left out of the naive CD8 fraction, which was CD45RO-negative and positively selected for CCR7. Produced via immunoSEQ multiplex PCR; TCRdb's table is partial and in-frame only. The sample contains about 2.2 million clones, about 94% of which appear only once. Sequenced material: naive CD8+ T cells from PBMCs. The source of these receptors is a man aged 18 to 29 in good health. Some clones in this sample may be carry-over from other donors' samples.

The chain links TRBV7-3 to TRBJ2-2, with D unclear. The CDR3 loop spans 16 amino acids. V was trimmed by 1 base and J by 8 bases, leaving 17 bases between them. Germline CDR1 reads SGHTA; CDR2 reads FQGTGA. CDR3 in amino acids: CASSLREKAEAGELFF. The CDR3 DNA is TGTGCCAGCAGCTTAAGGGAAAAGGCCGAGGCGGGGGAGCTGTTTTTT.

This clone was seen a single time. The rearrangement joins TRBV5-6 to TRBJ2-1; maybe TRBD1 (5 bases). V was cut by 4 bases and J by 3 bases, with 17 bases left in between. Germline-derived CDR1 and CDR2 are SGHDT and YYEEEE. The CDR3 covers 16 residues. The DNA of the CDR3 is TGTGCCAGCAGCCACAATGGGGCCCCCGGCTACAATGAGCAGTTCTTC. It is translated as CASSHNGAPGYNEQFF.

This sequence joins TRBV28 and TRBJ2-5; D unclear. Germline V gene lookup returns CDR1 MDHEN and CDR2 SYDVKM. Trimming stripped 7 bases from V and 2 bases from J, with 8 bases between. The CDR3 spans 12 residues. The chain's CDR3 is CASTRRQETQYF. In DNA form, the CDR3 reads TGTGCCAGCACCAGGAGACAAGAGACCCAGTACTTC.

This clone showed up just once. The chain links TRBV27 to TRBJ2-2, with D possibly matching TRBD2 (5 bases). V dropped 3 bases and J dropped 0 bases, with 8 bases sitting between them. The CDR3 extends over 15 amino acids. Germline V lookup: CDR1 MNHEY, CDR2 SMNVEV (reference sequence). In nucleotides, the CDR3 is TGTGCCAGCAGTTTTAACGGGGCGAACACCGGGGAGCTGTTTTTT. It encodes CASSFNGANTGELFF.

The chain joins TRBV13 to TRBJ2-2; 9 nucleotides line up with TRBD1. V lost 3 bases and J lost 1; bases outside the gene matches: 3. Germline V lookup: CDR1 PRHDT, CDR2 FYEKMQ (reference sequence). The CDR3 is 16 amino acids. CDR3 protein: CASSFTGGRNTGELFF. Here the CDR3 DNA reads TGTGCCAGCAGCTTCACAGGGGGCCGGAACACCGGGGAGCTGTTTTTT.

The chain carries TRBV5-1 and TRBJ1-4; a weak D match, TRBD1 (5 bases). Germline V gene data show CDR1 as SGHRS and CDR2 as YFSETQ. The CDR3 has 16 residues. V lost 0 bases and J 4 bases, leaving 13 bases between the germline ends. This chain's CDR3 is CASSLGDWGLNEKLFF. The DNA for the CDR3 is TGCGCCAGCAGCTTGGGGGATTGGGGCCTTAATGAAAAACTGTTTTTT. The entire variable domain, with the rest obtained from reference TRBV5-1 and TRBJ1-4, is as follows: KAGVTQTPRYLIKTRGQQVTLSCSPISGHRSVSWYQQTPGQGLQFLFEYFSETQRNKGNFPGRFSGRQFSNSRSEMNVSTLELGDSALYLCASSLGDWGLNEKLFFGSGTQLSVL.

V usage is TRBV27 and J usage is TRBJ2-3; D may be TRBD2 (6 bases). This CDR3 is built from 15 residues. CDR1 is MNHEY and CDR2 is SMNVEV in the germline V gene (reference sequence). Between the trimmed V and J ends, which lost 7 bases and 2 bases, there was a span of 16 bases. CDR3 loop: CASTGGPPHTDTQYF. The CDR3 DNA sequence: TGTGCCAGCACCGGAGGGCCCCCGCACACAGATACGCAGTATTTT.

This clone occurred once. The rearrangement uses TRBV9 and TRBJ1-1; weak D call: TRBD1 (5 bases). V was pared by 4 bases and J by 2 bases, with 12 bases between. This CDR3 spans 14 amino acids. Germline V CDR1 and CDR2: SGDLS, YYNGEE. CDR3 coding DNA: TGTGCCAGCAGCCCCCGGGGCCTTAACACTGAAGCTTTCTTT. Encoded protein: CASSPRGLNTEAFF.

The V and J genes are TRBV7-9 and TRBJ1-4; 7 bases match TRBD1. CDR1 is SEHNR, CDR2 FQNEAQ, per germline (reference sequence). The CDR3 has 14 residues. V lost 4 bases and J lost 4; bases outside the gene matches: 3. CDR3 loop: CASSSGQYNEKLFF. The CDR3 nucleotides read TGTGCCAGCAGCTCGGGACAGTATAATGAAAAACTGTTTTTT.

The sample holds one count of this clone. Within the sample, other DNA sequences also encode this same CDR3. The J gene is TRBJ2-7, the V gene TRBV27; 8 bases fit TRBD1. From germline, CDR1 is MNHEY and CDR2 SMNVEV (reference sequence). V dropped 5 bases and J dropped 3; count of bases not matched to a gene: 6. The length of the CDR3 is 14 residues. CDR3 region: CASSPGTGGYEQYF. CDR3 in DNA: TGTGCCAGCAGTCCCGGGACAGGAGGCTACGAGCAGTACTTC.

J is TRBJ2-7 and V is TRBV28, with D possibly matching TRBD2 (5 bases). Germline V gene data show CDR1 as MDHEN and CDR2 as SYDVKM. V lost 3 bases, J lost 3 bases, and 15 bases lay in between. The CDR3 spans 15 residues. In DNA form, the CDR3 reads TGTGCCAGCAGTTTTACGGGAAGGTGGGACTACGAGCAGTACTTC. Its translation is CASSFTGRWDYEQYF. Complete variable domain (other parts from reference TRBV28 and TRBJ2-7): DVKVTQSSRYLVKRTGEKVFLECVQDMDHENMFWYRQDPGLGLRLIYFSYDVKMKEKGDIPEGYSVSREKKERFSLILESASTNQTSMYLCASSFTGRWDYEQYFGPGTRLTVT.

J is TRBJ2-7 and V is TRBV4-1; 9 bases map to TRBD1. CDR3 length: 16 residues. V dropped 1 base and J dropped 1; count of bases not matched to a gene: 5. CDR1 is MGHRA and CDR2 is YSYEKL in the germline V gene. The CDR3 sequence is CASSQVQGALSYEQYF. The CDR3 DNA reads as TGCGCCAGCAGCCAAGTACAGGGGGCGCTTTCCTACGAGCAGTACTTC.